Each of the 3 T cell receptor beta chains below was sequenced from the same sample in a study of response to subunit inactivated influenza vaccine. Each CDR3 protein gets one entry after TCRdb re-called the RT-PCR reads with MiXCR. The sample lists about 800,000 distinct CDR3 sequences; around 21% were seen once. The sample consisted of PBMCs from blood, taken approximately 5 days after vaccination. Receptors were obtained from a man aged 50-59 years who received an inactivated influenza vaccine.

The chain uses TRBV5-1 and TRBJ2-5, with 10 bases matching TRBD2. Per germline, CDR1 SGHRS and CDR2 YFSETQ. The CDR3 extends over 15 amino acids. The J segment lost 5 bases and the V segment lost 2 bases, leaving 6 bases of the junction unmatched. CDR3 loop: CASSLPGLATETQYF. CDR3 bases: TGCGCCAGCAGCTTACCGGGACTAGCGACGGAGACCCAGTACTTC.

As regards this clonotype: The junction and the germline gene differ at one end; a read error may be behind it. The genes are TRBV20-1 and TRBJ2-2, with 10 bases that match TRBD1. This CDR3 has 15 amino acids. Germline CDR1 DFQATT, CDR2 SNEGSKA (reference sequence). This chain's CDR3 is CSARGQGVNTGELFF. In nucleotides, the CDR3 is TGCAGTGCCAGAGGACAGGGGGTAAACACCGGGGAGCTGTTTTTT.

This clonotype has more than one count but fewer than ten. The chain joins TRBV27 to TRBJ2-1; D is tentatively TRBD1 or TRBD2 (5 bases each). CDR1 MNHEY and CDR2 SMNVEV come from the germline V gene (reference sequence). Trimming left V 5 bases short and J 8 bases short, with 16 bases between. The CDR3 is made up of 14 amino acids. CDR3 loop: CASSNGPRGDEQFF. In DNA form, the CDR3 reads TGTGCCAGCAGTAACGGACCCCGAGGGGATGAGCAGTTCTTC.